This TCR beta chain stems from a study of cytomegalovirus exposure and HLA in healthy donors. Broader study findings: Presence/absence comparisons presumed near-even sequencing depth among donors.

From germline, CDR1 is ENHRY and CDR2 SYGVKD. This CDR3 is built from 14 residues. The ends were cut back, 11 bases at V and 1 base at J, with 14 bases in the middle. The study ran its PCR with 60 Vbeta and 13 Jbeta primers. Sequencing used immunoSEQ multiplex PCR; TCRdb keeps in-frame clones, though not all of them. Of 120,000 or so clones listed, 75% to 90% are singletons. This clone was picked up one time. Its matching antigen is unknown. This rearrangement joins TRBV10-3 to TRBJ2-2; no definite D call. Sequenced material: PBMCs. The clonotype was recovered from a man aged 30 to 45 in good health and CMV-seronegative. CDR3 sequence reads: CAARPPGNTGELFF. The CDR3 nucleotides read TGTGCCGCCAGGCCCCCAGGGAACACCGGGGAGCTGTTTTTT.